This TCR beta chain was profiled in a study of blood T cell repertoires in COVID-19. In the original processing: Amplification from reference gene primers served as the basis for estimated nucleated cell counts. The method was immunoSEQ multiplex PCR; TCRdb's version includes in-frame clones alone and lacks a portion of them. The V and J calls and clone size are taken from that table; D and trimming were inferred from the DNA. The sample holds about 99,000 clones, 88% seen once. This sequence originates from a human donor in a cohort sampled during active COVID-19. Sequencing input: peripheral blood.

The CDR3 sequence is CASSQAGTVGGIQETQYF. The CDR3, as DNA: TGCGCCAGCAGCCAGGCCGGGACCGTCGGGGGAATACAAGAGACCCAGTACTTC. This chain joins TRBV4-1 and TRBJ2-5; tentative D call: TRBD2 (6 bases). Germline loops: CDR1 MGHRA, CDR2 YSYEKL. V shed 3 bases and J shed 2 bases, with 22 bases lying between them. The CDR3 has 18 residues.